This entry features one T cell receptor (beta chain) sequence. As yet, its antigen is unknown. Researchers amplified the TCR beta CDR3 regions from RNA transcripts. HTBI primers were used for first-round RT-PCR of the TCR CDR3. TCRdb re-called the multiplex PCR reads through MiXCR, storing one row per CDR3 protein. This table has 490,000 or so distinct CDR3 sequences, 20% to 25% appearing once. This specimen comes from a study of T cells in Graves' hyperthyroidism and ophthalmopathy. General observations from the study: Blood also carried most thyroid clonotypes expanded above 0.001.

Diagnostic decisions used clinical symptoms, serum thyroxine and TRAb, thyroid ultrasound and orbital computed tomography. Germline CDR1 and CDR2: LNHDA and SQIVND (reference sequence). The CDR3 covers 13 residues. Trimming left V 2 bases short and J 4 bases short, with 8 bases between. The sample consisted of blood. The V gene is TRBV19, the J gene TRBJ2-5; D remains ambiguous. This receptor was obtained from a woman aged 70-85 years with Graves' ophthalmopathy. CDR3 coding DNA: TGTGCCAGTAGTATAACCTTCGGAGAGACCCAGTACTTC. Protein: CASSITFGETQYF.